Listed here are 26 T cell receptor beta chains from one sample, sequenced in a study of OX40 agonist ivuxolimab in advanced cancers. Sequencing used immunoSEQ multiplex PCR; TCRdb keeps in-frame clones, though not all of them. The repertoire holds roughly 60,000 clones, with roughly 84% as singletons. Sequences were derived from CD4+ or CD8+ T cells sorted from blood, sampled in a trial of the OX40 agonist ivuxolimab. The source is an adult with an advanced solid tumor such as melanoma, head and neck, liver or kidney cancer.

This clone has a handful of counts. This chain uses TRBV28 with TRBJ1-2; tentatively, D is TRBD1 (5 bases). Germline CDR1 and CDR2: MDHEN and SYDVKM. There are 16 residues in the CDR3. Trimming left V 5 bases short and J 8 bases short, with 24 bases between. The CDR3 DNA is TGTGCCAGCAGTCCCATCGGTGCAGGGAGGTTAGAGGGCTACACCTTC. Translated: CASSPIGAGRLEGYTF.

The table lists this clone with a count of one. The chain combines TRBV6-6 with TRBJ2-6, with D perhaps TRBD1 or TRBD2 (5 bases each). V dropped 7 bases and J dropped 6 bases, with 16 bases sitting between them. CDR3 size: 15 residues. Germline V gene lookup returns CDR1 MNHNY and CDR2 SVGAGI (reference sequence). The CDR3 loop is CASMGEGNLANVLTF. Here the CDR3 DNA reads TGTGCCAGCATGGGAGAGGGGAATTTGGCCAACGTCCTGACTTTC.

The CDR3 loop reads CASSQEGGKLETQYF. The CDR3 DNA is TGCGCCAGCAGCCAAGAGGGGGGCAAGCTCGAGACCCAGTACTTC. V usage is TRBV4-1 and J usage is TRBJ2-5, with D perhaps matching TRBD1 or TRBD2 (6 bases each). Germline V gene sequence: CDR1 MGHRA, CDR2 YSYEKL. Trimming took off 0 bases at V and 5 bases at J, with 13 bases between the two ends. This CDR3 has 15 residues.

The chain links TRBV18 to TRBJ2-7; no clear D. CDR3 length: 15 amino acids. The V and J ends lost 0 bases and 0 bases respectively, with 9 bases between them. Germline V gene sequence: CDR1 KGHSH, CDR2 LQKENI. This CDR3 reads CASSPPSRSSYEQYF. For the CDR3, the DNA is TGTGCCAGCTCACCACCCAGCAGGAGCTCCTACGAGCAGTACTTC.

J is TRBJ2-7 and V is TRBV7-9, with no clear D. Germline V gene data show CDR1 as SEHNR and CDR2 as FQNEAQ (reference sequence). Trimming took off 1 base at V and 3 bases at J, with 1 base between the two ends. The CDR3 is 11 residues long. CDR3 sequence: CASSLDYEQYF. The CDR3 coding sequence is TGTGCCAGCAGCTTAGACTACGAGCAGTACTTC.

The chain carries TRBV2 and TRBJ2-7, with D maybe TRBD1 (6 bases). Germline-derived CDR1 and CDR2 are SNHLY and FYNNEI. V dropped 6 bases and J dropped 2 bases, with 11 bases sitting between them. This CDR3 contains 13 residues. The CDR3 DNA sequence: TGTGCCAGCAGGGCCTGGGGGCCCTACGAGCAGTACTTC. Encoded protein: CASRAWGPYEQYF.

V is TRBV4-1 and J is TRBJ2-3; 11 bases are a match to TRBD1. Germline assignment: CDR1 MGHRA and CDR2 YSYEKL. This CDR3 has 17 residues. Trimming took 4 bases from V and 3 from J; bases not matched to a gene: 9. The CDR3 DNA is TGCGCCAGCAGCCGACGGGCTGGGACAGGGGGGACAGATACGCAGTATTTT. It encodes CASSRRAGTGGTDTQYF.

CDR3 DNA: TGTGCCAGCAGTTTACGATTAGGGACGGTGTATGGCTACACCTTC. As protein: CASSLRLGTVYGYTF. The genes are TRBV28 and TRBJ1-2, with D possibly TRBD1 on 5 matching bases. The V end was cut by 2 bases, the J end by 5 bases, with 15 bases between. This CDR3 contains 15 residues. Germline assignment: CDR1 MDHEN and CDR2 SYDVKM.

The gene calls are TRBV6-4 and TRBJ2-2; D unresolved. Trimming stripped 0 bases from V and 4 bases from J, with 6 bases between. CDR1 MRHNA and CDR2 SNTAGT come from the germline V gene. This CDR3 spans 14 amino acids. As DNA, the CDR3 is TGTGCCAGCAGTGACTCGATATTCACCGGGGAGCTGTTTTTT. This sequence encodes CASSDSIFTGELFF.

The chain links TRBV19 to TRBJ2-5; D may be TRBD1 or TRBD2 (5 bases each). Germline V CDR1 and CDR2: LNHDA, SQIVND (reference sequence). V lost 3 bases, J lost 2 bases, and 13 bases lay in between. The CDR3 spans 15 residues. CDR3 residues: CASSIFTGGQETQYF. DNA for the CDR3: TGTGCCAGTAGTATTTTCACAGGAGGTCAAGAGACCCAGTACTTC.

This sequence joins TRBV2 and TRBJ2-2, with D perhaps matching TRBD2 (5 bases). V lost 2 bases to trimming and J lost 0 bases, with 19 bases between them. The V gene's germline CDR1 is SNHLY and CDR2 FYNNEI. This CDR3 has 19 amino acids. CDR3 DNA: TGTGCCAGCAGTGAATTTGGGGTTCGGGAAACAGCGAACACCGGGGAGCTGTTTTTT. Encoded protein: CASSEFGVRETANTGELFF. Full variable domain (outside the CDR3, taken from reference TRBV2 and TRBJ2-2): EPEVTQTPSHQVTQMGQEVILRCVPISNHLYFYWYRQILGQKVEFLVSFYNNEISEKSEIFDDQFSVERPDGSNFTLKIRSTKLEDSAMYFCASSEFGVRETANTGELFFGEGSRLTVL.

For this clone: At the DNA level, this CDR3 is encoded by other sequences in the same sample as well. J is TRBJ1-6 and V is TRBV7-9, with D possibly TRBD1 on 6 matching bases. This CDR3 is 14 amino acids long. The germline CDR1 and CDR2 sequences are SEHNR and FQNEAQ (reference sequence). V lost 3 bases to trimming and J lost 7 bases, with 10 bases between them. CDR3 sequence (DNA): TGTGCCAGCAGCTTCGGGCAGGGGAATTCACCCCTCCACTTT. Protein product: CASSFGQGNSPLHF. The whole variable domain, remainder taken from reference TRBV7-9 and TRBJ1-6, is DTGVSQNPRHKITKRGQNVTFRCDPISEHNRLYWYRQTLGQGPEFLTYFQNEAQLEKSRLLSDRFSAERPKGSFSTLEIQRTEQGDSAMYLCASSFGQGNSPLHFGNGTRLTVT.

This chain links TRBV9 with TRBJ2-3; the D is unclear. Trimming shortened V by 3 bases and J by 0 bases, and 14 bases separated the two germline ends. This CDR3 has 16 amino acids. Germline CDR1 SGDLS, CDR2 YYNGEE. The CDR3 region is CASSARMGSSTDTQYF. The CDR3 DNA reads TGTGCCAGCAGCGCCCGGATGGGGTCTAGCACAGATACGCAGTATTTT.

This clone was seen more than once but under ten times. This sequence joins TRBV19 and TRBJ2-7; the match to TRBD1 covers 9 bases. Germline V gives CDR1 LNHDA, CDR2 SQIVND (reference sequence). This CDR3 has 15 amino acids. The trim removed 4 bases at V and 0 bases at J, leaving 4 bases unmatched. In nucleotides, the CDR3 is TGTGCCAGTAGTAACACAGGGGGCCTCTCCTACGAGCAGTACTTC. Encoded protein: CASSNTGGLSYEQYF. Based on the CDR3 plus reference TRBV19 and TRBJ2-7, the full variable domain is DGGITQSPKYLFRKEGQNVTLSCEQNLNHDAMYWYRQDPGQGLRLIYYSQIVNDFQKGDIAEGYSVSREKKESFPLTVTSAQKNPTAFYLCASSNTGGLSYEQYFGPGTRLTVT.

V gene TRBV2 combines with J gene TRBJ2-1, with TRBD1 matching 8 bases. Germline V CDR1 and CDR2: SNHLY, FYNNEI. Germline trimming cut 5 bases from V and 9 bases from J; bases unmatched to any gene: 12. The CDR3 is made up of 15 amino acids. The CDR3 DNA sequence: TGTGCCAGCAGTCCGGGACAGGTCTTGGGGGCTGAGCAGTTCTTC. Its protein is CASSPGQVLGAEQFF. Based on the CDR3 plus reference TRBV2 and TRBJ2-1, the full variable domain is EPEVTQTPSHQVTQMGQEVILRCVPISNHLYFYWYRQILGQKVEFLVSFYNNEISEKSEIFDDQFSVERPDGSNFTLKIRSTKLEDSAMYFCASSPGQVLGAEQFFGPGTRLTVL.

The chain carries TRBV28 and TRBJ2-1, with D unresolved. The V end lost 6 bases, the J end lost 9 bases, and 18 bases lay between the germline ends. This CDR3 has 14 amino acids. Germline lookup yields CDR1 MDHEN and CDR2 SYDVKM. CDR3 sequence reads: CASSPPSPSGEQFF. In DNA form, the CDR3 reads TGTGCCAGCAGCCCTCCGAGTCCCTCCGGTGAGCAGTTCTTC.

The chain has TRBV19 and TRBJ1-2; TRBD1 might be the D (5 bases). From germline, CDR1 is LNHDA and CDR2 SQIVND (reference sequence). V lost 3 bases, J lost 3 bases, and 11 bases lay in between. The CDR3 has 14 residues. The CDR3 DNA is TGTGCCAGTAGTATGAGGGGCAGGGACTATGGCTACACCTTC. Translation gives CASSMRGRDYGYTF.

This clone appeared a few times. Different DNA sequences within this sample yield the same CDR3. This chain joins TRBV6-5 and TRBJ1-2; D not certain. The V and J ends lost 4 bases and 1 base respectively, with 7 bases between them. Germline assignment: CDR1 MNHEY and CDR2 SVGAGI. The length of the CDR3 is 13 residues. In DNA, the CDR3 is TGTGCCAGCAGTTTGGACGGTAACTATGGCTACACCTTC. Amino acid sequence: CASSLDGNYGYTF.

This chain links TRBV5-8 with TRBJ2-1, with 9 bases identical to TRBD2. V dropped 2 bases and J dropped 0; count of bases not matched to a gene: 9. This CDR3 comprises 18 residues. Germline V gene lookup returns CDR1 SGHTS and CDR2 YDEGEE. DNA for the CDR3: TGTGCCAGCAGCTTACAACGGACTAGCGATAGCTCCTACAATGAGCAGTTCTTC. As protein: CASSLQRTSDSSYNEQFF.

The chain has TRBV29-1 and TRBJ2-5, with TRBD1 matching 7 bases. This CDR3 is 13 amino acids long. Per germline, CDR1 SQVTM and CDR2 ANQGSEA. The trim removed 5 bases at V and 5 bases at J, leaving 8 bases unmatched. For the CDR3, the DNA is TGCAGCGTTCAGCGAACAGGGGAGGAGACCCAGTACTTC. Its translation is CSVQRTGEETQYF.

The CDR3 DNA reads TGTGCCAGCAGTGAACTCTCGGGGGGCCCAGAGACCCAGTACTTC. This codes for CASSELSGGPETQYF. The chain recombines TRBV6-1 with TRBJ2-5, with a tentative D call TRBD2 (7 bases). Germline CDR1 reads MNHNS; CDR2 reads SASEGT. The CDR3 loop spans 15 amino acids. Trimming stripped 2 bases from V and 4 bases from J, with 14 bases between.

The chain couples TRBV7-8 to TRBJ2-1; D is undetermined. The germline V gene encodes CDR1 SGHVS and CDR2 FQNEAQ. The germline V and J ends were trimmed by 0 bases and 2 bases, with 17 bases remaining between them. This CDR3 region has 18 residues. The CDR3 nucleotides are TGTGCCAGCAGCTTAGCCCATCGGGCAGCGCTAACCTACAATGAGCAGTTCTTC. Encoded protein: CASSLAHRAALTYNEQFF.

V gene TRBV27 combines with J gene TRBJ2-3; D uncertain. There are 13 residues in the CDR3. The V gene lost 7 bases and the J gene lost 4 bases, with 12 bases spanning the gap. Looked up from germline, CDR1 is MNHEY and CDR2 is SMNVEV (reference sequence). The CDR3, as DNA: TGTGCCAGCACTGCCACAGAGTCAGATACGCAGTATTTT. Residues: CASTATESDTQYF.

The chain has TRBV10-3 and TRBJ2-3, with 10 bases lining up with TRBD2. The CDR3 runs to 18 residues. Trimming took 5 bases from V and 1 from J; bases not matched to a gene: 12. Per germline, CDR1 ENHRY and CDR2 SYGVKD. The CDR3 here is CAISRLAGDPLGTDTQYF. For the CDR3, the DNA is TGTGCCATCAGTCGCCTAGCGGGGGACCCCCTTGGCACAGATACGCAGTATTTT.

The CDR3 here is CASSFLEATNTGELFF. CDR3 nucleotide sequence: TGTGCCAGCAGCTTCTTAGAGGCCACGAACACCGGGGAGCTGTTTTTT. This chain connects TRBV5-4 to TRBJ2-2; D is ambiguous. Trimming pared 2 bases from V and 0 bases from J, leaving 11 bases between. This CDR3 has 16 residues. Germline V CDR1 and CDR2: SGHNT, YYREEE (reference sequence).

The V and J genes are TRBV28 and TRBJ2-5, with D perhaps matching TRBD1 (6 bases). The DNA end is more similar to TRBJ2-7, so the J call may be wrong. The germline V gene has CDR1 MDHEN and CDR2 SYDVKM. This CDR3 is 19 amino acids long. The DNA of the CDR3 is TGTGCCAGCAGTCAACAGCTACAGGGTCCGGGGCGTGACTCCTACGAGCAGTACTTC. It codes for CASSQQLQGPGRDSYEQYF.